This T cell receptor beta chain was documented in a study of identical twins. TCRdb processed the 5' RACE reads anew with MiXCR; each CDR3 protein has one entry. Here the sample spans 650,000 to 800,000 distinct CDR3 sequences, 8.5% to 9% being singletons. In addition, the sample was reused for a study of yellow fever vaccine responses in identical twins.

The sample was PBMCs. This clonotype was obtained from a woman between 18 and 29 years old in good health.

CDR3: CASSFSFGGNTEAFF. The CDR3 DNA sequence: TGTGCCAGCAGTTTCTCTTTCGGGGGGAACACTGAAGCTTTCTTT. The chain joins TRBV28 to TRBJ1-1, with D maybe TRBD1 (5 bases). The CDR3 has 15 residues. Germline V gene data show CDR1 as MDHEN and CDR2 as SYDVKM. The V gene lost 3 bases and the J gene lost 1 base, with 12 bases spanning the gap.